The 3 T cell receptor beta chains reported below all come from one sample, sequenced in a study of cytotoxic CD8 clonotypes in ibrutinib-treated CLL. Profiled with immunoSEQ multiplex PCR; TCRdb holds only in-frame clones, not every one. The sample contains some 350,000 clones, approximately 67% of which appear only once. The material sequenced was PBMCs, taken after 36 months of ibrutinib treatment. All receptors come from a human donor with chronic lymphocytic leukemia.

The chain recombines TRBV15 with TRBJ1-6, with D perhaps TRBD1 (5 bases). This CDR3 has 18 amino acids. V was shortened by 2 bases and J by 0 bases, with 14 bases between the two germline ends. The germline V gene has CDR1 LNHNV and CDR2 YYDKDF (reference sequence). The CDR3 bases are TGTGCCACCAGCAGAAATGGGTGGGGGGGCTCCTATAATTCACCCCTCCACTTT. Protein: CATSRNGWGGSYNSPLHF. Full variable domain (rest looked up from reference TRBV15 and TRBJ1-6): DAMVIQNPRYQVTQFGKPVTLSCSQTLNHNVMYWYQQKSSQAPKLLFHYYDKDFNNEADTPDNFQSRRPNTSFCFLDIRSPGLGDTAMYLCATSRNGWGGSYNSPLHFGNGTRLTVT.

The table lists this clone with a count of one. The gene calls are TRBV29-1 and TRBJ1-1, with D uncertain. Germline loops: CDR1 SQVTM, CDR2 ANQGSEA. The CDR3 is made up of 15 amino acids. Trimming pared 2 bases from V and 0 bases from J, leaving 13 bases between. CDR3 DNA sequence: TGCAGCGTTGAACTTTGGGCGGGGATGAACACTGAAGCTTTCTTT. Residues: CSVELWAGMNTEAFF.

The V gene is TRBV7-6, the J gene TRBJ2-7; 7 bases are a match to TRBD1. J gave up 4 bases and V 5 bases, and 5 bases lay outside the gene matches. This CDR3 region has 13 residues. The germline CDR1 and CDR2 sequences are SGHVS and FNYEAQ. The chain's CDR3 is CASSVGQAYEQYF. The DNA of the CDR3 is TGTGCCAGCAGCGTCGGACAGGCGTACGAGCAGTACTTC.